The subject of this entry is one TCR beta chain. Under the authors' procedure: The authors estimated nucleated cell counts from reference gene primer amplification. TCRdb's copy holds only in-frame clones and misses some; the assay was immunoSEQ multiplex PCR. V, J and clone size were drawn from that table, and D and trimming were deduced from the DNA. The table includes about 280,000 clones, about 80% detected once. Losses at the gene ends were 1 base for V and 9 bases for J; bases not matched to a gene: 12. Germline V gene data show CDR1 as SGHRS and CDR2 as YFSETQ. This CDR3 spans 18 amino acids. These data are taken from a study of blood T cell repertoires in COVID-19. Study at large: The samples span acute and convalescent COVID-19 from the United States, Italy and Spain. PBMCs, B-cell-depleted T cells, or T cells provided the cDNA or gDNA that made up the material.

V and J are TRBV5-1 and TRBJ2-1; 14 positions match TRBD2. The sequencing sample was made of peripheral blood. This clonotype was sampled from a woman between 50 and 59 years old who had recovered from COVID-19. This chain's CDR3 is CASSLRTSGGRFRTEQFF. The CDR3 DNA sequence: TGCGCCAGCAGCTTGAGGACTAGCGGGGGGAGATTTCGTACTGAGCAGTTCTTC.